The 29 T cell receptor beta chains reported below all come from one sample, sequenced in a study of cytomegalovirus exposure and HLA in healthy donors. Primers for the PCR totalled 60 Vbeta and 13 Jbeta. Here immunoSEQ multiplex PCR was the method, and the copy in TCRdb shows in-frame clones only, minus some. This table has about 86,000 clones, approximately 74% appearing once. Sequences were obtained from PBMCs. These receptors came from a woman in her 50s in good health and CMV-seropositive.

The genes are TRBV5-1 and TRBJ1-5, with TRBD1 as a possible D gene (5 bases). V lost 0 bases and J lost 9, with 16 bases in between. The CDR3 has 15 amino acids. CDR1 is SGHRS, CDR2 YFSETQ, per germline. Here the CDR3 DNA reads TGCGCCAGCAGCTTGGGCGTCCTCGGGGGAGGGCCCCAGCATTTT. Encoded protein: CASSLGVLGGGPQHF.

Only one count was recorded for this clone. The V gene is TRBV30, the J gene TRBJ1-2; the D is unclear. The length of the CDR3 is 11 residues. The germline V gene encodes CDR1 GTSNPN and CDR2 SVGIG (reference sequence). V was clipped by 2 bases and J by 8 bases, with 9 bases between them. The CDR3 sequence is CAWSSSGGYTF. CDR3 DNA: TGTGCCTGGAGTTCCTCAGGAGGCTACACCTTC.

The chain joins TRBV9 to TRBJ2-1; 10 nucleotides agree with TRBD2. CDR1 SGDLS and CDR2 YYNGEE come from the germline V gene. This CDR3 contains 14 residues. V lost 6 bases, J lost 5 bases, and 5 bases stayed unmatched. CDR3 coding DNA: TGTGCCAGCACCGGAGGACTAGCGGACAATGAGCAGTTCTTC. It specifies CASTGGLADNEQFF.

V usage is TRBV30 and J usage is TRBJ2-7; 10 nucleotides align to TRBD2. The CDR3 sequence is 15 residues long. Germline CDR1 and CDR2: GTSNPN and SVGIG (reference sequence). J gave up 0 bases and V 1 base, and 3 bases lay outside the gene matches. In DNA form, the CDR3 reads TGTGCCTGGAGTGAGCGGGGGGGGACCTCCTACGAGCAGTACTTC. Amino acids: CAWSERGGTSYEQYF.

This clone occurred a few times. V and J are TRBV30 and TRBJ1-3; D is perhaps TRBD1 (6 bases). V lost 5 bases and J lost 0, with 11 bases in between. CDR1 and CDR2 from the germline V gene are GTSNPN and SVGIG (reference sequence). The CDR3 has 14 residues. The CDR3 reads CAWDRFRSGNTIYF. CDR3 in DNA: TGTGCCTGGGACAGGTTTCGCTCTGGAAACACCATATATTTT.

The rearrangement joins TRBV7-6 to TRBJ2-7, with TRBD1 matching 10 bases. The CDR3 length is 15 residues. CDR1 is SGHVS and CDR2 is FNYEAQ in the germline V gene. The junction had 5 bases not matched to a gene; V was cut back by 5 bases and J by 1 base. The CDR3: CASSPGGQGSYEQYF. The CDR3 bases are TGTGCCAGCAGCCCCGGGGGACAGGGGTCCTACGAGCAGTACTTC.

CDR3 residues: CASSGEAGNQPQHF. The CDR3 coding sequence is TGTGCCAGCAGTGGGGAGGCCGGTAATCAGCCCCAGCATTTT. The rearrangement joins TRBV2 to TRBJ1-5; D gene ambiguous. The CDR3 consists of 14 residues. Per the germline V gene, CDR1 is SNHLY and CDR2 is FYNNEI. V lost 4 bases and J lost 4, with 11 bases in between.

This clone was detected only a few times. The V call is TRBV9, the J call TRBJ1-2; 8 nucleotides agree with TRBD1. Germline V lookup: CDR1 SGDLS, CDR2 YYNGEE. Trimming took 4 bases from V and 1 from J; bases not matched to a gene: 6. This CDR3 spans 15 amino acids. CDR3 in amino acids: CASSPDRADNYGYTF. In DNA form, the CDR3 reads TGTGCCAGCAGCCCGGACAGGGCCGATAACTATGGCTACACCTTC. The full variable domain, rest sourced from reference TRBV9 and TRBJ1-2, is DSGVTQTPKHLITATGQRVTLRCSPRSGDLSVYWYQQSLDQGLQFLIQYYNGEERAKGNILERFSAQQFPDLHSELNLSSLELGDSALYFCASSPDRADNYGYTFGSGTRLTVV.

V gene TRBV29-1 combines with J gene TRBJ2-3; D is possibly TRBD1 (5 bases). The CDR3 runs 14 residues. Germline CDR1 is SQVTM and CDR2 is ANQGSEA. With 6 bases removed from V and 2 bases from J, the gap between germline ends came to 15 bases. This chain's CDR3 is CSVRQTVNTDTQYF. CDR3 sequence (DNA): TGCAGCGTGAGACAGACCGTGAACACAGATACGCAGTATTTT.

This clone was recorded a few times. The rearrangement links TRBV4-2 to TRBJ2-1, with TRBD1 matching 9 bases. J lost 6 bases, V lost 5 bases, and 5 bases had no gene match. Looked up from germline, CDR1 is LGHNA and CDR2 is YNFKEQ. This CDR3 contains 14 residues. In DNA, the CDR3 is TGTGCCAGCAGCACCCGGGACAGGGTCAATGAGCAGTTCTTC. As protein: CASSTRDRVNEQFF.

V and J are TRBV29-1 and TRBJ2-4; TRBD2 matches 7 bases. The CDR3 contains 11 residues. The germline V gene encodes CDR1 SQVTM and CDR2 ANQGSEA. Unmatched junction bases numbered 3, after V lost 5 bases and J lost 8 bases. For the CDR3, the DNA is TGCAGCGTTCGGGGGGTGGACATTCAGTACTTC. Translated, it gives CSVRGVDIQYF.

V gene TRBV6-5 combines with J gene TRBJ1-5; tentatively, D is TRBD1 (6 bases). Germline lookup yields CDR1 MNHEY and CDR2 SVGAGI. V gave up 4 bases and J gave up 3 bases, with 10 bases separating them. This CDR3 has 14 amino acids. The chain's CDR3 is CASSSGTPNQPQHF. The DNA of the CDR3 is TGTGCCAGCAGTTCCGGGACACCCAATCAGCCCCAGCATTTT.

This clone was detected only once. The gene calls are TRBV9 and TRBJ1-5, with unresolved D. Germline V gene lookup returns CDR1 SGDLS and CDR2 YYNGEE. V was trimmed by 0 bases and J by 3 bases, leaving 10 bases between them. The CDR3 spans 15 residues. The CDR3 region is CASSVGPTNNQPQHF. DNA for the CDR3: TGTGCCAGCAGCGTAGGGCCGACTAACAATCAGCCCCAGCATTTT.

The chain joins TRBV6-5 to TRBJ2-7; 10 nucleotides match TRBD2. The junction had 4 bases not matched to a gene; V was cut back by 5 bases and J by 0 bases. Germline loops: CDR1 MNHEY, CDR2 SVGAGI. CDR3 size: 15 residues. CDR3 region: CASSTTSGISYEQYF. The CDR3 nucleotides are TGTGCCAGCAGTACAACTAGCGGGATCTCCTACGAGCAGTACTTC.

CDR3 nucleotide sequence: TGCGCCAGCAGCCAGCGGGACAGGGAACGTACGCAGTATTTT. Its translation: CASSQRDRERTQYF. The chain is built from TRBV4-1 and TRBJ2-3; 9 positions match TRBD1. CDR1 is MGHRA, CDR2 YSYEKL, per germline. J lost 8 bases, V lost 3 bases, and 6 bases had no gene match. The CDR3 sequence is 14 residues long.

A single count supports this clone. The V and J genes are TRBV19 and TRBJ2-3; 7 positions agree with TRBD1. In germline, CDR1 is LNHDA, CDR2 SQIVND (reference sequence). The V and J ends lost 8 bases and 4 bases, in that order; junction bases with no gene match: 6. CDR3 length: 13 residues. The CDR3 DNA follows: TGTGCCAGTCATGACAGGGCCCCAGATACGCAGTATTTT. Residues: CASHDRAPDTQYF.

V gene TRBV5-4 combines with J gene TRBJ1-4, with 7 bases that match TRBD1. This CDR3 comprises 15 residues. Germline values: CDR1 SGHNT, CDR2 YYREEE (reference sequence). Losses at the gene ends were 4 bases for V and 10 bases for J; bases not matched to a gene: 13. The CDR3 DNA is TGTGCCAGCAGCGAAAAAACAGGGGTCGAAGGAAAACTGTTTTTT. This codes for CASSEKTGVEGKLFF.

This clone was detected once. The chain joins TRBV7-9 to TRBJ1-1; D is unresolved. There are 12 residues in the CDR3. The V end lost 3 bases, the J end lost 11 bases, and 13 bases lay between the germline ends. Germline V gives CDR1 SEHNR, CDR2 FQNEAQ (reference sequence). The CDR3 nucleotides read TGTGCCAGCAGCTTGGAGGGCCGTAATGCTTTCTTT. Protein sequence: CASSLEGRNAFF. Together with reference TRBV7-9 and TRBJ1-1, the CDR3 gives the full variable domain: DTGVSQNPRHKITKRGQNVTFRCDPISEHNRLYWYRQTLGQGPEFLTYFQNEAQLEKSRLLSDRFSAERPKGSFSTLEIQRTEQGDSAMYLCASSLEGRNAFFGQGTRLTVV.

This clone was detected once. This sequence joins TRBV27 and TRBJ2-3; 7 nucleotides match TRBD1. This CDR3 contains 14 residues. V shed 5 bases, J shed 4 bases, and the junction held 6 bases outside the gene matches. Germline V gives CDR1 MNHEY, CDR2 SMNVEV (reference sequence). The DNA for the CDR3 is TGTGCCAGCAGTATCCGGGACAGTTCAGATACGCAGTATTTT. Translating gives CASSIRDSSDTQYF.

This rearrangement joins TRBV6-1 to TRBJ2-1; the D is unclear. Germline assignment: CDR1 MNHNS and CDR2 SASEGT. CDR3 length: 14 amino acids. V was clipped by 7 bases and J by 5 bases, with 15 bases between them. CDR3: CASTILIHDNEQFF. Written as DNA, the CDR3 is TGTGCCAGCACCATCCTTATACACGACAATGAGCAGTTCTTC.

The V call is TRBV19, the J call TRBJ2-3; 9 bases are a match to TRBD1. Germline CDR1 LNHDA, CDR2 SQIVND (reference sequence). V shed 6 bases and J 4 bases; nucleotides not matched to a gene: 11. The CDR3 length is 16 residues. This CDR3 reads CASRMAGQGGSDTQYF. In nucleotides, the CDR3 is TGTGCCAGTAGGATGGCGGGACAGGGAGGGTCAGATACGCAGTATTTT.

This clone was found a few times. J is TRBJ2-1 and V is TRBV7-6; D is perhaps TRBD2 (6 bases). Germline V CDR1 and CDR2: SGHVS, FNYEAQ. V was trimmed by 4 bases and J by 4 bases, leaving 17 bases between them. CDR3 size: 16 residues. The CDR3 here is CASSSGTPGGYNEQFF. In DNA form, the CDR3 reads TGTGCCAGCAGCTCCGGGACCCCCGGGGGATACAATGAGCAGTTCTTC.

The genes are TRBV10-3 and TRBJ2-7, with 10 bases identical to TRBD1. Germline V gives CDR1 ENHRY, CDR2 SYGVKD. Trimming at V came to 4 bases and at J to 3 bases, leaving 24 bases not matched to a gene. The CDR3 is made up of 21 amino acids. This CDR3 is CAISAECCRDRGHQSNYEQYF. The CDR3 DNA is TGTGCCATCAGTGCCGAGTGTTGTCGGGACAGGGGTCATCAAAGTAACTACGAGCAGTACTTC.

CDR3 in DNA: TGTGCCAGCAGTGGTACAGGGGCGCCGGGAAACACCATATATTTT. Its translation: CASSGTGAPGNTIYF. The rearrangement uses TRBV6-1 and TRBJ1-3, with 7 bases aligning to TRBD1. CDR3 length equals 15 residues. Germline V CDR1 and CDR2: MNHNS, SASEGT. V was clipped by 4 bases and J by 4 bases; unmatched bases: 7.

The V call is TRBV2, the J call TRBJ2-4; weak D call: TRBD1 (5 bases). This CDR3 is 12 amino acids long. The V and J ends lost 6 bases and 7 bases respectively, with 10 bases between them. Looked up from germline, CDR1 is SNHLY and CDR2 is FYNNEI. CDR3 coding DNA: TGTGCCAGCAGGGGGCCAGGGAACATTCAGTACTTC. This sequence encodes CASRGPGNIQYF.

The chain has TRBV29-1 and TRBJ1-1, with 10 bases that match TRBD1. Per germline, CDR1 SQVTM and CDR2 ANQGSEA. V lost 4 bases, J lost 4 bases, and 9 bases stayed unmatched. The CDR3 extends over 15 amino acids. In DNA, the CDR3 is TGCAGCGTTGTGAGGCCGGGACAGGGGAGCACTGAAGCTTTCTTT. It yields the protein CSVVRPGQGSTEAFF.

The J gene is TRBJ1-2, the V gene TRBV10-3; possibly TRBD1 for D (6 bases). The CDR3 consists of 13 residues. Trimming stripped 4 bases from V and 2 bases from J, with 8 bases between. Per the germline V gene, CDR1 is ENHRY and CDR2 is SYGVKD. In DNA form, the CDR3 reads TGTGCCATCAGTGGACAGGAGAACTATGGCTACACCTTC. Encoded protein: CAISGQENYGYTF.

This clone was observed a few times. The chain joins TRBV11-2 to TRBJ2-6, with no clear D. This CDR3 has 15 residues. V lost 1 base and J 3 bases, leaving 7 bases between the germline ends. Germline V gene data show CDR1 as SGHAT and CDR2 as FQNNGV. The CDR3 bases are TGTGCCAGCAGCTTAGGGCTGTTTGGGGCCAACGTCCTGACTTTC. Translating gives CASSLGLFGANVLTF.

The chain is built from TRBV7-8 and TRBJ2-7, with D perhaps matching TRBD1 (6 bases). V gave up 2 bases and J gave up 2 bases, with 7 bases separating them. There are 13 residues in the CDR3. Germline V gene lookup returns CDR1 SGHVS and CDR2 FQNEAQ. The CDR3 here is CASSLSGAYEQYF. In DNA, the CDR3 is TGTGCCAGCAGCTTATCAGGGGCCTACGAGCAGTACTTC. Combining the CDR3 with reference TRBV7-8 and TRBJ2-7 gives the whole variable domain GAGVSQSPRYKVAKRGQDVALRCDPISGHVSLFWYQQALGQGPEFLTYFQNEAQLDKSGLPSDRFFAERPEGSVSTLKIQRTQQEDSAVYLCASSLSGAYEQYFGPGTRLTVT.